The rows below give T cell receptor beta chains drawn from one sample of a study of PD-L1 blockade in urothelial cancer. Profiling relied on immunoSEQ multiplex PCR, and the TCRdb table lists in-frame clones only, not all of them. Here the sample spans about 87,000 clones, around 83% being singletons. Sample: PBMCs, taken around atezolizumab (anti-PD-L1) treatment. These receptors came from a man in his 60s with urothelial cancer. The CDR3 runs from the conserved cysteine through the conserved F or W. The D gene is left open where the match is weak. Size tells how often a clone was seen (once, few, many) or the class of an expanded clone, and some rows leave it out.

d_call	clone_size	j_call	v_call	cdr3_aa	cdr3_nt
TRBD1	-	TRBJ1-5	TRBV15	CATSRKRQGSSNQPQHF	TGTGCCACCAGCAGGAAGAGACAGGGGTCTAGCAATCAGCCCCAGCATTTT
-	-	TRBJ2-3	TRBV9	CASSVPLSAAGRWEDTQYF	TGTGCCAGCAGCGTACCACTCTCTGCGGCAGGGCGGTGGGAAGATACGCAGTATTTT
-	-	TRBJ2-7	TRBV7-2	CASSPSSGSSYEQYF	TGTGCCAGCAGCCCCTCCAGCGGTAGCTCCTACGAGCAGTACTTC
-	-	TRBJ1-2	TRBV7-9	CASSLEGRVLGYTF	TGTGCCAGCAGCTTAGAGGGCAGGGTTTTAGGCTACACCTTC
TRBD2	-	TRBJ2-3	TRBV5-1	CASSFAIAGGPNTDTQYF	TGCGCCAGCAGCTTTGCTATAGCGGGAGGGCCCAACACAGATACGCAGTATTTT
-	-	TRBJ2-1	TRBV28	CASRDTLNEQFF	TGTGCCAGCCGGGACACCCTCAATGAGCAGTTCTTC
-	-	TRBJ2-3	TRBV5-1	CASSPSWRDTQYF	TGCGCCAGCAGCCCCTCATGGCGGGATACGCAGTATTTT
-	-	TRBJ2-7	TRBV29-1	CSVLTRTSYEQYF	TGCAGCGTCCTGACACGCACCTCCTACGAGCAGTACTTC
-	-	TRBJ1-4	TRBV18	CASSPDSRTNEKLFF	TGTGCCAGCTCACCGGACAGCCGAACTAATGAAAAACTGTTTTTT
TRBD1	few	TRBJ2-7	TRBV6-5	CASRGQVGEQYF	TGTGCCAGCAGGGGACAGGTGGGCGAGCAGTACTTC
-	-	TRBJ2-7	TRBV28	CASSLPKGTHYEQYF	TGTGCCAGCAGTTTGCCGAAGGGGACTCACTACGAGCAGTACTTC
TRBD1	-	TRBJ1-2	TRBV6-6	CASSYSTTGARGYTF	TGTGCCAGCAGTTACAGTACGACAGGGGCTCGGGGCTACACCTTC
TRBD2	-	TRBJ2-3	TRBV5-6	CASSPLAGGRTDTQYF	TGTGCCAGCAGCCCGCTAGCGGGGGGGCGCACAGATACGCAGTATTTT
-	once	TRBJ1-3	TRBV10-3	CAIGQPGNTIYF	TGTGCCATTGGACAGCCGGGGAACACCATATATTTT
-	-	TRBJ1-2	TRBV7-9	CASSIPGDNYGYTF	TGTGCCAGCAGCATCCCGGGGGATAACTATGGCTACACCTTC
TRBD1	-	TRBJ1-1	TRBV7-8	CASSLSTGMSTEAFF	TGTGCCAGCAGCTTATCGACAGGGATGAGCACTGAAGCTTTCTTT
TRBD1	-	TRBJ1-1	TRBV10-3	CAIRDSNTEAFF	TGTGCCATACGGGACAGCAACACTGAAGCTTTCTTT
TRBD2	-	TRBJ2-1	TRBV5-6	CASRKRGRYNEQFF	TGTGCCAGCAGAAAGCGGGGGAGATACAATGAGCAGTTCTTC
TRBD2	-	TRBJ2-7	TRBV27	CASSSLAGVGYEQYF	TGTGCCAGCAGTTCACTAGCGGGAGTGGGGTACGAGCAGTACTTC
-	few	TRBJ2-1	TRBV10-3	CAIASGEHEQFF	TGTGCCATTGCCTCGGGGGAGCATGAGCAGTTCTTC
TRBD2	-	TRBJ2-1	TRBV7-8	CASSRNLAGAGNEQFF	TGTGCCAGCAGCCGCAATCTAGCGGGAGCGGGTAATGAGCAGTTCTTC
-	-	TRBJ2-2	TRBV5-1	CASSPVGDPGELFF	TGCGCCAGCAGCCCGGTAGGGGATCCCGGGGAGCTGTTTTTT
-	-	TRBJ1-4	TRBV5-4	CASSLGGVNNEKLFF	TGTGCCAGCAGCTTGGGCGGGGTCAATAATGAAAAACTGTTTTTT
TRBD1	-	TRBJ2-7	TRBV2	CASSASRDSSYEQYF	TGTGCCAGCAGTGCTAGCCGGGACAGCTCCTACGAGCAGTACTTC
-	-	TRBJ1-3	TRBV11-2	CASSQGYLAGNTIYF	TGTGCCAGCAGCCAGGGGTATTTGGCTGGAAACACCATATATTTT
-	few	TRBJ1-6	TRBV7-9	CASSFGQTNNSPLHF	TGTGCCAGCAGCTTCGGACAGACTAATAATTCACCCCTCCACTTT
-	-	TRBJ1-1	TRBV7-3	CASSSRTANTEAFF	TGTGCCAGCAGCTCCCGGACAGCGAACACTGAAGCTTTCTTT
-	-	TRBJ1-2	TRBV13	CASSPDSNYGYTF	TGTGCCAGCAGCCCCGACAGTAACTATGGCTACACCTTC
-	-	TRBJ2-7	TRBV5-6	CASSPLGGPPYEQYF	TGTGCCAGCAGCCCCCTCGGAGGTCCTCCCTACGAGCAGTACTTC
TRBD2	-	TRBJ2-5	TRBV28	CASQGLAGSQETQYF	TGTGCCAGCCAAGGACTAGCGGGATCCCAAGAGACCCAGTACTTC
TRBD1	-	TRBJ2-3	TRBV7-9	CASSDRGPDTQYF	TGTGCCAGCTCCGACAGGGGCCCAGATACGCAGTATTTT
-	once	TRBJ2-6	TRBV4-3	CASSQIGISGANVLTF	TGCGCCAGCAGCCAGATCGGGATTTCTGGGGCCAACGTCCTGACTTTC
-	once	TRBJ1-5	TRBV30	CAATVEGNQPQHF	TGTGCCGCGACAGTTGAGGGCAATCAGCCCCAGCATTTT
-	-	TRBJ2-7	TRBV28	CASRVEQVDYEQYF	TGTGCCAGCAGGGTAGAACAGGTCGACTACGAGCAGTACTTC
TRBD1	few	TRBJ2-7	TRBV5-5	CASSLYGTATYEQYF	TGTGCCAGCAGCTTGTACGGGACAGCAACCTACGAGCAGTACTTC
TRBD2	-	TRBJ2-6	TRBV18	CASSQREGGANVLTF	TGTGCCAGCTCACAACGGGAGGGGGGGGCCAACGTCCTGACTTTC
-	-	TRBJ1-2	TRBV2	CASSDTVPFGYTF	TGTGCCAGCAGTGATACGGTCCCTTTCGGCTACACCTTC
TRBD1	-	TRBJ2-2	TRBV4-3	CASSQATGIGGELFF	TGCGCCAGCAGCCAAGCGACAGGGATCGGCGGGGAGCTGTTTTTT
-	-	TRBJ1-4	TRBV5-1	CASRRGDGEEGEKLFF	TGCGCCAGCAGGCGGGGTGACGGGGAAGAGGGAGAAAAACTGTTTTTT
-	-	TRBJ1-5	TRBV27	CASSKGNQPQHF	TGTGCCAGCAGTAAGGGGAATCAGCCCCAGCATTTT
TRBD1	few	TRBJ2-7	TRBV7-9	CASSLFRGTGVGEQYF	TGTGCCAGCAGCCTGTTTAGGGGGACAGGAGTTGGCGAGCAGTACTTC
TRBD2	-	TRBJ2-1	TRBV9	CASSVEAGGPYEQFF	TGTGCCAGCAGCGTAGAGGCGGGGGGGCCCTATGAGCAGTTCTTC
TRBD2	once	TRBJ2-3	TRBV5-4	CASSFGLAGGASTDTQYF	TGTGCCAGCAGCTTCGGGCTAGCGGGGGGGGCTAGCACAGATACGCAGTATTTT
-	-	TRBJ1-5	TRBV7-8	CASTGDGNQPQHF	TGTGCCAGCACCGGTGATGGCAATCAGCCCCAGCATTTT
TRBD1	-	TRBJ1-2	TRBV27	CASSRTGSGYTF	TGTGCCAGCAGTCGGACAGGGAGCGGCTACACCTTC
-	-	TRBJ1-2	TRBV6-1	CASSENRGSGYTF	TGTGCCAGCAGTGAAAATCGAGGATCCGGCTACACCTTC
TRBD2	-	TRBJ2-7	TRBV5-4	CASSLGLAGGPRNEQYF	TGTGCCAGCAGCCTAGGACTAGCGGGGGGGCCTCGGAACGAGCAGTACTTC
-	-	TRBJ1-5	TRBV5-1	CASSLAGNSNQPQHF	TGCGCCAGCAGCTTGGCAGGAAATAGCAATCAGCCCCAGCATTTT
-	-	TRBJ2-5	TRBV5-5	CASSSTGNQETQYF	TGTGCCAGCAGCAGTACAGGTAACCAAGAGACCCAGTACTTC
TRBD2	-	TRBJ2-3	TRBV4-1	CASSSTGTSGSGAQYF	TGCGCCAGCAGCTCGACCGGGACTAGCGGGAGTGGTGCGCAGTATTTT
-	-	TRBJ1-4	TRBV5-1	CASSREPTEKLFF	TGCGCCAGCAGCCGTGAGCCCACTGAAAAACTGTTTTTT
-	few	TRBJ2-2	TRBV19	CASSIQYARPGELFF	TGTGCCAGTAGTATACAGTACGCGAGGCCCGGGGAGCTGTTTTTT
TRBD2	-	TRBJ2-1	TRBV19	CASKPAGLGLAGSYNEQFF	TGTGCCAGTAAACCCGCCGGCTTGGGACTAGCGGGCTCCTACAATGAGCAGTTCTTC
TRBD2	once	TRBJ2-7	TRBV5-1	CASSLLAGYPYEQYF	TGCGCCAGCAGCTTGCTAGCGGGGTACCCCTACGAGCAGTACTTC
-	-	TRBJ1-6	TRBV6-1	CASRTDSSYNSPLHF	TGTGCCAGCCGGACAGATAGCTCCTATAATTCACCCCTCCACTTT
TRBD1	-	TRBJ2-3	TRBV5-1	CASSLQGGGTDTQYF	TGCGCCAGCAGCTTACAGGGGGGAGGCACAGATACGCAGTATTTT
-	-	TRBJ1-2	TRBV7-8	CASSSSTPTGSFNYGYTF	TGTGCCAGCAGCTCGTCGACGCCGACAGGATCCTTTAACTATGGCTACACCTTC
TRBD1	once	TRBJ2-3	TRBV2	CASSDQGGSGTDTQYF	TGTGCCAGCAGTGATCAAGGGGGCTCTGGCACAGATACGCAGTATTTT
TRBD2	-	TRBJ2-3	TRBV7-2	CASSFGGGHTDTQYF	TGTGCCAGCAGCTTTGGCGGGGGGCACACAGATACGCAGTATTTT
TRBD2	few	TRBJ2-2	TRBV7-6	CASSTRTSGKTGELFF	TGTGCCAGCAGCACTCGGACTAGCGGTAAAACCGGGGAGCTGTTTTTT